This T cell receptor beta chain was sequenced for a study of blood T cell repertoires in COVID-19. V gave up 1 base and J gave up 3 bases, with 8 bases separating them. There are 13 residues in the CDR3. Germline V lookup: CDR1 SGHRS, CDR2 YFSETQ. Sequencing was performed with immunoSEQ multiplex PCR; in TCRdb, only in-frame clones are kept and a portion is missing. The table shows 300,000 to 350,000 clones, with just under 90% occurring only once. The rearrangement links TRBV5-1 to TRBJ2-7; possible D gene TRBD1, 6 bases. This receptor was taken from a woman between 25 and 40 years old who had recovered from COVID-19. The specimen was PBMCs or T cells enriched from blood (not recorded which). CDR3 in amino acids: CASSLTGNYEQYF. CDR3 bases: TGCGCCAGCAGCTTGACAGGGAACTACGAGCAGTACTTC.